The source of this T cell receptor (beta chain) is a study of cytomegalovirus exposure and HLA in healthy donors. Study outcomes and limitations: In a later analysis, specific HLA alleles were associated with about 18,000 TCR beta sequences at a 0.05 false discovery rate. The study assumed roughly uniform donor sequencing depth for presence/absence analyses. In an earlier analysis, in some 500 donors, most V segments appeared productive either ~87% or ~30% of the time. In a later analysis, TCR beta V- and J-gene trimming showed a link to a missense DCLRE1C variant.

In regard to this clone: What it binds is unknown.

Primers included in the PCR were 60 Vbeta and 13 Jbeta primers. The protocol was immunoSEQ multiplex PCR, while the TCRdb copy is restricted to in-frame clones and leaves out a portion. The repertoire holds roughly 200,000 clones, with around 80% as singletons. This sequence was found in a man between 40 and 49 years old in good health and CMV-seropositive. The sequenced material came from PBMCs.

The CDR3 bases are TGTGCCAGTAGGCCGTCTAGCGGGAGAGGCAATGAGCAGTTCTTC. Translated, it gives CASRPSSGRGNEQFF. V is TRBV19 and J is TRBJ2-1, with 10 positions matching TRBD2. Trimming removed 6 bases from V and 6 bases from J; junction bases left unmatched: 8. This CDR3 comprises 15 residues. Germline CDR1 is LNHDA and CDR2 is SQIVND (reference sequence). Full variable domain (missing parts from reference TRBV19 and TRBJ2-1): DGGITQSPKYLFRKEGQNVTLSCEQNLNHDAMYWYRQDPGQGLRLIYYSQIVNDFQKGDIAEGYSVSREKKESFPLTVTSAQKNPTAFYLCASRPSSGRGNEQFFGPGTRLTVL.